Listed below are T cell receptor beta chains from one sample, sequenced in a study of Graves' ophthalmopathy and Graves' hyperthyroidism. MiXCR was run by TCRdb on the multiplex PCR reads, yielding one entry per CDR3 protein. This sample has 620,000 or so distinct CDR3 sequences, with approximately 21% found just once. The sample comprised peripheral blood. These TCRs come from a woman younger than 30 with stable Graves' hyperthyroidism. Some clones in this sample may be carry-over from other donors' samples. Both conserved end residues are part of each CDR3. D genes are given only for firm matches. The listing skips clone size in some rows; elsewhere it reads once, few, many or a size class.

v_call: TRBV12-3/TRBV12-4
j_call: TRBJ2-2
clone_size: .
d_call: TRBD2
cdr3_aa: CAITRVGGSTGELFF
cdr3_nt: TGTGCCATCACGAGGGTGGGGGGGTCCACCGGGGAGCTGTTTTTT

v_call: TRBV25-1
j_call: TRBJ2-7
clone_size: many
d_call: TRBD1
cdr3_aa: CASSDRDRALNEQYF
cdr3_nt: TGTGCCAGCAGTGACCGGGACAGGGCGTTGAACGAGCAGTACTTC

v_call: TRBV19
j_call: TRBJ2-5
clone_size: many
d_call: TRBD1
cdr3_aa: CASSPQGASRETQYF
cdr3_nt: TGTGCCAGTAGCCCACAGGGGGCGAGTCGAGAGACCCAGTACTTC

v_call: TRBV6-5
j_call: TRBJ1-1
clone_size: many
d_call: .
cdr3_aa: CASETNTEAFF
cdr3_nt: TGTGCCAGCGAGACGAACACTGAAGCTTTCTTT

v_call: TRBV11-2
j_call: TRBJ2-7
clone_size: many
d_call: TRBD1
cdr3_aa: CASSSGDPGQGYEQYF
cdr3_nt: TGTGCCAGCAGCTCCGGGGATCCGGGACAGGGTTACGAGCAGTACTTC

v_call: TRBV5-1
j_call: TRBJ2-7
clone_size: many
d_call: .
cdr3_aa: CASSYSTVEIEQYF
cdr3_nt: TGCGCCAGCAGCTACTCTACGGTAGAAATCGAGCAGTACTTC

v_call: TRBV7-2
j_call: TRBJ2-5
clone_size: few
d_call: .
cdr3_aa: CASSLSLGKTETQYF
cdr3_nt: TGTGCCAGCAGCTTATCCCTAGGGAAGACAGAGACCCAGTACTTC

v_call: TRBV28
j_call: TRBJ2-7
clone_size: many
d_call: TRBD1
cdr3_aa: CASSFSRTGVYEQYF
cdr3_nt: TGTGCCAGCAGTTTTTCCCGGACAGGGGTCTACGAGCAGTACTTC

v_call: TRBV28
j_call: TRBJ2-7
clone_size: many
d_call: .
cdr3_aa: CASSFPGRYEQYF
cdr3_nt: TGTGCCAGCAGTTTTCCGGGTCGGTACGAGCAGTACTTC

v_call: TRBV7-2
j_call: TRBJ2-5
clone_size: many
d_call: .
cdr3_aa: CASSLDQAPETQYF
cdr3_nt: TGTGCCAGCAGCTTAGATCAGGCCCCAGAGACCCAGTACTTC

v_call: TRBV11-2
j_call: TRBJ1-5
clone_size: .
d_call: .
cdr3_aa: CASSCILRALGNQPQHF
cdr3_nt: TGTGCCAGCAGCTGTATTTTGAGGGCTCTTGGCAATCAGCCCCAGCATTTT

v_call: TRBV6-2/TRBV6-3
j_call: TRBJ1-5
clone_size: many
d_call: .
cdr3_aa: CASQGPNQPQHF
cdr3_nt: TGTGCCAGCCAGGGACCCAATCAGCCCCAGCATTTT

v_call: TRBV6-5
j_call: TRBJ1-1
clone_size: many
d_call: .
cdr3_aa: CASSYGVVGPNTEAFF
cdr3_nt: TGTGCCAGCAGTTACGGCGTGGTAGGACCGAACACTGAAGCTTTCTTT

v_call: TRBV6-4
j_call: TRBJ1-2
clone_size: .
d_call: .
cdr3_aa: CASTLTYGYTF
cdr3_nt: TGTGCCAGCACCTTAACCTATGGCTACACCTTC

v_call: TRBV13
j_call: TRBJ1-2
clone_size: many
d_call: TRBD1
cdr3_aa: CASRRQGARNYGYTF
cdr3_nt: TGTGCCAGCAGGCGACAGGGGGCGAGAAACTATGGCTACACCTTC

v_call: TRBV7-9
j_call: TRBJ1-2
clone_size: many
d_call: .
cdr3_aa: CASSLDNDPYGYTF
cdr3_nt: TGTGCCAGCAGTTTGGACAACGATCCATATGGCTACACCTTC

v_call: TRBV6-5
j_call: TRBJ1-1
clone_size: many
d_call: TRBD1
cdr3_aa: CASSSMDRVGNTEAFF
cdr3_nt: TGTGCCAGCAGTTCCATGGACAGGGTTGGGAACACTGAAGCTTTCTTT

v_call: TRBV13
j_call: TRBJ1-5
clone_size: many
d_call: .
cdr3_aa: CASSSGHLNQPQHF
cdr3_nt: TGTGCCAGCAGCTCGGGACACCTCAATCAGCCCCAGCATTTT

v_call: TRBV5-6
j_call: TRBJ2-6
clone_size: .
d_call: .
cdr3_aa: CASSHVLGAGANVLTF
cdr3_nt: TGTGCCAGCAGCCACGTCCTAGGGGCGGGGGCCAACGTCCTGACTTTC

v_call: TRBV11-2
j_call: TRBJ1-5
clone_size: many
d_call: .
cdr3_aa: CASSLGGGNSNQPQHF
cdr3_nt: TGTGCCAGCAGCTTAGGTGGTGGAAATAGCAATCAGCCCCAGCATTTT

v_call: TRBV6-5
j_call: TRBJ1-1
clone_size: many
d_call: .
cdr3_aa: CASSYQGRSREAFF
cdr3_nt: TGTGCCAGCAGTTACCAGGGTAGGTCCCGTGAAGCTTTCTTT

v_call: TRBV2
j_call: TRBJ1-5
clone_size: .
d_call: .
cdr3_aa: CASSGGSQPNQPQHF
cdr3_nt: TGTGCCAGCAGTGGGGGATCACAACCGAATCAGCCCCAGCATTTT

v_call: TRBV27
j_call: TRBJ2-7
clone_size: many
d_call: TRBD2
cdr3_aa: CAIKSSGRAGEQYF
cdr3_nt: TGTGCCATCAAGAGTAGCGGGAGGGCTGGCGAGCAGTACTTC

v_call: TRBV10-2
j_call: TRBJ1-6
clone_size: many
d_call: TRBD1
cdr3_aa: CASRRTGGNSPLHF
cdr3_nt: TGCGCCAGCCGTCGGACAGGGGGTAATTCACCCCTCCACTTT

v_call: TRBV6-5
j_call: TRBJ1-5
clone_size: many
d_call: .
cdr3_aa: CASTLDPSNQPQHF
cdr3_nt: TGTGCCAGCACCCTGGACCCTAGCAATCAGCCCCAGCATTTT

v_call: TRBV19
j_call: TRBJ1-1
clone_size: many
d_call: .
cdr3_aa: CASMRGLGNTEAFF
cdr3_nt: TGTGCCAGTATGCGGGGGCTCGGGAACACTGAAGCTTTCTTT

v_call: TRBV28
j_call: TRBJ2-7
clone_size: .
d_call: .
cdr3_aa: CASSPRVAAYDQYF
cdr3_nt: TGTGCCAGCAGTCCCCGGGTGGCAGCCTACGATCAGTACTTC

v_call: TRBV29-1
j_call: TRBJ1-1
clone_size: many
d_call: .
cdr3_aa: CSGQRGAEAFF
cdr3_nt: TGCAGCGGGCAGCGGGGCGCTGAAGCTTTCTTT

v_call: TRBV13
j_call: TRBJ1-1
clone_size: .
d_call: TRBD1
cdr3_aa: CASSSVRGLGTEAFF
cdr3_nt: TGTGCCAGCAGCTCCGTCAGGGGGCTGGGGACTGAAGCTTTCTTT

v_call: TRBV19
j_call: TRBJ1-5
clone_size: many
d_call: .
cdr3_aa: CASSISASLQPQHF
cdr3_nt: TGTGCCAGTAGTATTTCGGCATCACTTCAGCCCCAGCATTTT

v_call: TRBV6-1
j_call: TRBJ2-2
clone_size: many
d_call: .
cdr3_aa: CASSENNNPRFTGELFF
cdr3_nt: TGTGCCAGCAGTGAAAATAATAATCCTAGATTCACCGGGGAGCTGTTTTTT

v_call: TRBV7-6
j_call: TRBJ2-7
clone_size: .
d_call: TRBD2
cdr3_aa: CASRPSGDSYEQYF
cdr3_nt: TGTGCCAGCAGACCTAGCGGGGACTCCTACGAGCAGTACTTC

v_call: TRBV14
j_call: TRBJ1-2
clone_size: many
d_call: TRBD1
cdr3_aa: CASSQVTGVGYTF
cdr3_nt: TGTGCCAGCAGCCAAGTGACAGGGGTCGGCTACACCTTC

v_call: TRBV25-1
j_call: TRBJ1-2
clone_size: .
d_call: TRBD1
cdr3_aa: CASSDSRTTGVYGYTF
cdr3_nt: TGTGCCAGCAGTGATTCGCGGACTACAGGGGTGTATGGCTACACCTTC

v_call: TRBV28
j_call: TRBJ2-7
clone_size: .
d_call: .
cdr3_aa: CASSLPDQPYEQYF
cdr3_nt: TGTGCCAGCAGTTTACCGGACCAACCCTACGAGCAGTACTTC

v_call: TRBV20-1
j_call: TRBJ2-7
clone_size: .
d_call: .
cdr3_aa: CSARDLIPPMHEQYF
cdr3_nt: TGCAGTGCTAGAGATCTGATTCCCCCCATGCACGAGCAGTACTTC

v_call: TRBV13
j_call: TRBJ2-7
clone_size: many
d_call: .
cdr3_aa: CASSLGRGNSYEQYF
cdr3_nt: TGTGCCAGCAGCTTAGGCCGTGGGAACTCCTACGAGCAGTACTTC

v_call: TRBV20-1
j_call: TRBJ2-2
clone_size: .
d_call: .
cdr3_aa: CSARDSTNTGELFF
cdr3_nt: TGCAGTGCTAGAGACAGTACGAACACCGGGGAGCTGTTTTTT

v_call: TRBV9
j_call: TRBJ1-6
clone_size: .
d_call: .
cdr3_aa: CASSVGVSGDSPLHF
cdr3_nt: TGTGCCAGCAGCGTAGGAGTGAGTGGGGATTCACCCCTCCACTTT

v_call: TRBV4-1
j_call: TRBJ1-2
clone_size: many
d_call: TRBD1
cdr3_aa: CASSQDRSGGTNYGYTF
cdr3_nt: TGCGCCAGCAGCCAAGATCGCTCAGGGGGGACTAACTATGGCTACACCTTC

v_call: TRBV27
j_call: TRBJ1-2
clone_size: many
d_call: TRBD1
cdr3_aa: CASARTGFGYTF
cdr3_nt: TGTGCCAGCGCAAGGACAGGGTTCGGCTACACCTTC

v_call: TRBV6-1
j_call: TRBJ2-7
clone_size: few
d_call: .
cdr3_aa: CASTHDPLSSYDQYF
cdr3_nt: TGTGCCAGCACCCACGATCCCCTTAGCTCCTACGATCAGTACTTC

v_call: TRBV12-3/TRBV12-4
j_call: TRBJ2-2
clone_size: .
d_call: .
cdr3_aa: CVSSFAGIGELFF
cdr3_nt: TGTGTCAGCAGTTTTGCGGGTATCGGGGAGCTGTTTTTT

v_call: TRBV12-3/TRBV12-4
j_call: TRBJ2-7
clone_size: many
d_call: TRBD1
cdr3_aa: CASTLGQLTYEQYF
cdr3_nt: TGTGCCAGCACTTTGGGACAGTTAACCTACGAGCAGTACTTC

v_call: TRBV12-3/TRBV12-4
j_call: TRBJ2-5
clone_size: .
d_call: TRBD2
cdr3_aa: CASSLGTSVQETQYF
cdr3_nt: TGTGCCAGCAGTTTGGGGACTAGCGTACAAGAGACCCAGTACTTC

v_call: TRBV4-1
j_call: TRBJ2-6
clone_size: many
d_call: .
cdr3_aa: CASSQEGSVIGANVLTF
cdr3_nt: TGCGCCAGCAGCCAAGAAGGTTCGGTGATAGGGGCCAACGTCCTGACTTTC

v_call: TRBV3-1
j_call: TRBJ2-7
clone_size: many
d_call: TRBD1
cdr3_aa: CASSTHGDSVAYF
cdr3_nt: TGTGCCAGCAGCACCCACGGGGACAGTGTCGCCTACTTC

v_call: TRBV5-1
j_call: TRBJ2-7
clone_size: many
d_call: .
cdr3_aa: CASSQGHRSGLEQYF
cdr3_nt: TGCGCCAGCAGCCAGGGACATCGCAGTGGGCTCGAGCAGTACTTC

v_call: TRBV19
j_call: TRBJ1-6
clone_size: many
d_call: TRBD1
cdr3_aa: CASNSRTGARGSPLHF
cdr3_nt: TGTGCCAGTAACTCACGGACAGGGGCGCGGGGTTCACCCCTCCACTTT

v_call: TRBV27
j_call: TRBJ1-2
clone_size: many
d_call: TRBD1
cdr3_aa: CASSSNRGDWGYTF
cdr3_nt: TGTGCCAGCAGTTCGAACAGGGGGGATTGGGGCTACACCTTC

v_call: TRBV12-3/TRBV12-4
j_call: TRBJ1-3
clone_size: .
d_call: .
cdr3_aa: CASSRVDGFGNTIYF
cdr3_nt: TGTGCCAGCAGTCGAGTAGACGGGTTCGGAAACACCATATATTTT